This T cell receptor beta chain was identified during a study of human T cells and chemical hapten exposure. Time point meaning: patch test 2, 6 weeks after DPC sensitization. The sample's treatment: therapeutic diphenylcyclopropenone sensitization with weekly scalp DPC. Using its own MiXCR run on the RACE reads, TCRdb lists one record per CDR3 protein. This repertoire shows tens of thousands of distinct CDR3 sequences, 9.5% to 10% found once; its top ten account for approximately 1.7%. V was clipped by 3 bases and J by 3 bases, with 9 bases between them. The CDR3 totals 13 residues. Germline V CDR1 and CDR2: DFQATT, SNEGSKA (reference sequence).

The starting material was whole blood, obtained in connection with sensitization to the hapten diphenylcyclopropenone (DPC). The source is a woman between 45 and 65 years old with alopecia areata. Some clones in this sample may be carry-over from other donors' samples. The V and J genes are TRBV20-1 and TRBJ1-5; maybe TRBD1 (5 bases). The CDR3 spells CSARGGTNQPQHF. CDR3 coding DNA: TGCAGTGCTAGGGGGGGTACCAATCAGCCCCAGCATTTT.